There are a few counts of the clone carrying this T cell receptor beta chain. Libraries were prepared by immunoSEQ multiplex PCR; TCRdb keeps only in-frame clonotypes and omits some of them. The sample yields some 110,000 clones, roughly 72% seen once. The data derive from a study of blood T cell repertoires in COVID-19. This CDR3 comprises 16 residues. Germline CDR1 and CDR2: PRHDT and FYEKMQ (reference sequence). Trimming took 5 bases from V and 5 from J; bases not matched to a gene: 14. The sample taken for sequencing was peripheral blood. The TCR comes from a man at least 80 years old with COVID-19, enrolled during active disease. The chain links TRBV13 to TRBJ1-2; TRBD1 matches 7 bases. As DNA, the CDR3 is TGTGCCAGCAGCCCGTCGGGACAGACCGTTCGGTATGGCTACACCTTC. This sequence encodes CASSPSGQTVRYGYTF.